This paragraph covers one TCR delta chain sequence. Its specificity is not known. Sequences come from RNA converted to cDNA by reverse transcription. Multiplex PCR used pooled V-gene forward primers and a constant-region reverse primer to amplify CDR3s. TCRdb redid clone calling on the multiplex PCR reads using CATT. Here the sample spans about 55,000 delta-chain clones, approximately 15% being singletons. Germline CDR1 reads TSWWSYY; CDR2 reads QGS. The J segment lost 0 bases and the V segment lost 1 base, leaving 34 bases of the junction unmatched. The CDR3 runs to 27 residues. The sorted cells were CD3+ Vdelta1+ Vdelta2- thymocytes from alphabeta-depleted thymus. This sample is part of a study of Vδ1+ human thymocytes. Study-wide points: Thymic TRG and TRD repertoires appeared highly polyclonal.

The specimen sequenced was Vdelta1+ gamma-delta thymocytes from the thymus. Subset in this sample: FACS-sorted CD3+ TCRalphabeta- TCRVdelta1+ TCRVdelta2- thymocytes. This sequence originates from a boy in the first two years of life who had congenital heart surgery. The chain couples TRDV1 to TRDJ1, with 11 positions matching TRDD3. CDR3 DNA: TGTGCTCTTGGGGAACCTACCCTTCCTACTCATAGGGTATTTATGCTGGGGGATACCCTGTACACCGATAAACTCATCTTT. It encodes CALGEPTLPTHRVFMLGDTLYTDKLIF.